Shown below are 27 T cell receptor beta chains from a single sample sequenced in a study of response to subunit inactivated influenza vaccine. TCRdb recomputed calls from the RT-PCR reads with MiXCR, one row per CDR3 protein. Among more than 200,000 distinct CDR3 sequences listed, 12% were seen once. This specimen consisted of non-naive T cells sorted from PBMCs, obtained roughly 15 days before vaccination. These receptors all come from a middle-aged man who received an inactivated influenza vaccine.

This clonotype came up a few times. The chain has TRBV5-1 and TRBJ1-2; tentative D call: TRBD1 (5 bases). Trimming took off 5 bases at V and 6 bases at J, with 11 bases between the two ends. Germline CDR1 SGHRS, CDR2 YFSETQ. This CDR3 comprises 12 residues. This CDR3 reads CASSIGVHGYTF. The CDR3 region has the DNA TGCGCCAGCAGTATAGGGGTTCATGGCTACACCTTC.

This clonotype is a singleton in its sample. The DNA of the CDR3 is TGTGCCAGCAGTCCCATAGCTTCCTACGAGCAGTACTTC. Its protein is CASSPIASYEQYF. The chain is built from TRBV6-2 or TRBV6-3 and TRBJ2-7; D is ambiguous. V lost 5 bases and J 1 base, leaving 9 bases between the germline ends. Per the germline V gene, CDR1 is MNHEY and CDR2 is SVGEGT. The CDR3 has 13 residues.

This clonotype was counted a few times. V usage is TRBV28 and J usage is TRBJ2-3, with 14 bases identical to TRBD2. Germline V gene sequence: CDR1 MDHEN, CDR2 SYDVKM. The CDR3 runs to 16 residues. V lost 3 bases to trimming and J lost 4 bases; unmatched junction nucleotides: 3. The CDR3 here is CASSFVGLAGADTQYF. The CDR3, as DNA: TGTGCCAGCAGTTTTGTGGGACTAGCGGGGGCAGATACGCAGTATTTT.

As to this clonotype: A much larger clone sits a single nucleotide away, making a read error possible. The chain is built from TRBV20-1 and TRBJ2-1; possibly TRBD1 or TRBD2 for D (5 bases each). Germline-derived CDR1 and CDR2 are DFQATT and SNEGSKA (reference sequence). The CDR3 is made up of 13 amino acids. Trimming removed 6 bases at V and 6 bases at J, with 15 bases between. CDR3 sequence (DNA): TGCAGTGCGTACTCGGGACGGCCCAATGAGCAGTTCTTC. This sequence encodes CSAYSGRPNEQFF.

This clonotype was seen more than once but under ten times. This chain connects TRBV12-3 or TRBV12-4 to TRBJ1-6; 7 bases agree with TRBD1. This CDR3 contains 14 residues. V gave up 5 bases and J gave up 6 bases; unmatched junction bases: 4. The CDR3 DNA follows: TGTGCCAGCAGTAAGACAGGGCCTAATTCACCCCTCCACTTT. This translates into CASSKTGPNSPLHF.

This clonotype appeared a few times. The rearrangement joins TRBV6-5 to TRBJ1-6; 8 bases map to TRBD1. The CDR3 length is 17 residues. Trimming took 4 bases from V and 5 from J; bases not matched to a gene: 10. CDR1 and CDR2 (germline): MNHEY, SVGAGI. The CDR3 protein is CASSSDRGRDNNSPLHF. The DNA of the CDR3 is TGTGCCAGCAGTTCTGACAGGGGTAGAGATAATAATTCACCCCTCCACTTT.

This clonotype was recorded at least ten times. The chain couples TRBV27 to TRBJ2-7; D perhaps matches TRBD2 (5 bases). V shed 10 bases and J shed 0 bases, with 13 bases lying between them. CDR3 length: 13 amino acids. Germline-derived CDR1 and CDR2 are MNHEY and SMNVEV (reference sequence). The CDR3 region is CATHGISSYEQYF. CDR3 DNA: TGTGCCACCCACGGGATTAGCTCCTACGAGCAGTACTTC.

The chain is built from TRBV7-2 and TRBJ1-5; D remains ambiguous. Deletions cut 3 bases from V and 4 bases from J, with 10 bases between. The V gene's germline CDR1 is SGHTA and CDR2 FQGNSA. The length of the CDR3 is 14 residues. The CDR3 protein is CASSLGLGNQPQHF. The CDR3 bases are TGTGCCAGCAGCTTGGGGTTAGGGAATCAGCCCCAGCATTTT.

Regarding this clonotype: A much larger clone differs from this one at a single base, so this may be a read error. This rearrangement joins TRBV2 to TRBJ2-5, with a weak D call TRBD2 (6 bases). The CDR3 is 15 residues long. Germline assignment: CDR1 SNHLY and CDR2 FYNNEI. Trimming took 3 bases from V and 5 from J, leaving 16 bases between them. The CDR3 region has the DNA TGTGCCAGCAGTGACCGGGACGGGGGAAGGGAGACCCAGTACTTC. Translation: CASSDRDGGRETQYF.

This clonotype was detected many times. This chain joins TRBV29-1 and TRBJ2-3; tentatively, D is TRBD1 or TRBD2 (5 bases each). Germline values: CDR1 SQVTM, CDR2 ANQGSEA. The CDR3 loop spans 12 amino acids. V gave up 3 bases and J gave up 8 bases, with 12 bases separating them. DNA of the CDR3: TGCAGCGTTGATACAGGAGAGGGTACGCAGTATTTT. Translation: CSVDTGEGTQYF.

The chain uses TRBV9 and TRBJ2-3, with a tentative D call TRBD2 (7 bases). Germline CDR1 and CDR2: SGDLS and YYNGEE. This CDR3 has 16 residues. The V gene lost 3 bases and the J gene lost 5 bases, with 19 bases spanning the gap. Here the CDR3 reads CASSAQRGGALDTQYF. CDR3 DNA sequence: TGTGCCAGCAGCGCCCAAAGGGGGGGGGCTTTAGATACGCAGTATTTT.

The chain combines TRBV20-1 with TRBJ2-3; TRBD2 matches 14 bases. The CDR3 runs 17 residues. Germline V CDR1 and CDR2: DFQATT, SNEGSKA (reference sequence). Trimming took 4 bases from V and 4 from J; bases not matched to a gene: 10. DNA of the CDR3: TGCAGTGCTACCGGGACTAGCGGGAGTGGGGTTGCAGATACGCAGTATTTT. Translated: CSATGTSGSGVADTQYF.

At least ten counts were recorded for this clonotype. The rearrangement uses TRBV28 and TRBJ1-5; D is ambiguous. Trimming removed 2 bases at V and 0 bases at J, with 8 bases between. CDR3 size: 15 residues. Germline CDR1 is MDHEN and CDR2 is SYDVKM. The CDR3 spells CASSLAQVSNQPQHF. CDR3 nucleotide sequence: TGTGCCAGCAGTTTAGCCCAGGTTAGCAATCAGCCCCAGCATTTT.

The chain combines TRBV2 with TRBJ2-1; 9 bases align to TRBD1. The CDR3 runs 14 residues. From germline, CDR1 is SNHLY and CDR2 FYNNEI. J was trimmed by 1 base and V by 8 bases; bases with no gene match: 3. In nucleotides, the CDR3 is TGTGCCAGCGAGGACAGGGGTTCCTACAATGAGCAGTTCTTC. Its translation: CASEDRGSYNEQFF.

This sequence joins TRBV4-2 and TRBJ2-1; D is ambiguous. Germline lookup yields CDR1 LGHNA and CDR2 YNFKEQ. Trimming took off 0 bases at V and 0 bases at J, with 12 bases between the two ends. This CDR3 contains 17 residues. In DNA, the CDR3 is TGTGCCAGCAGCCAAGACGGAGCCCCGAGCTCCTACAATGAGCAGTTCTTC. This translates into CASSQDGAPSSYNEQFF.

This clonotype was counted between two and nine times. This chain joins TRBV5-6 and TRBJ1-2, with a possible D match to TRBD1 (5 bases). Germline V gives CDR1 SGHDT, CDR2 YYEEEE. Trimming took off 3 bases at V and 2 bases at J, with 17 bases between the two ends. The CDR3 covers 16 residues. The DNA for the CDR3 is TGTGCCAGCAGCTGGCGGGGCCGGGAGATAAACTATGGCTACACCTTC. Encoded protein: CASSWRGREINYGYTF.

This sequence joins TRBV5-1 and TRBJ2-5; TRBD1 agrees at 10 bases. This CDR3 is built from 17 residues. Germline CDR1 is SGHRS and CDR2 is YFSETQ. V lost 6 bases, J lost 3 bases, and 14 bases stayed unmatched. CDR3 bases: TGCGCCAGCACCCTTTCGGTATACGGGACAGGGGAAGAGACCCAGTACTTC. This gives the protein CASTLSVYGTGEETQYF.

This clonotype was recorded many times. This chain's CDR3 is CASSHRDSLPKETQYF. DNA for the CDR3: TGTGCCAGCAGTCACCGGGACAGCCTTCCCAAAGAGACCCAGTACTTC. This chain links TRBV12-3 or TRBV12-4 with TRBJ2-5; 7 nucleotides match TRBD1. The CDR3 contains 16 residues. Trimming cost V 5 bases and J 3 bases; bases outside gene matches: 12.

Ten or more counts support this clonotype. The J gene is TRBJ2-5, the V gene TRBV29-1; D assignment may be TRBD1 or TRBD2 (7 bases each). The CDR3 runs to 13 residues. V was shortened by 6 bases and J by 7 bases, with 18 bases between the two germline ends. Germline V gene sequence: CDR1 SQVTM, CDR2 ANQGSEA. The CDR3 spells CSVHTGEGVTQYF. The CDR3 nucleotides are TGCAGCGTCCACACAGGGGAGGGTGTGACCCAGTACTTC.

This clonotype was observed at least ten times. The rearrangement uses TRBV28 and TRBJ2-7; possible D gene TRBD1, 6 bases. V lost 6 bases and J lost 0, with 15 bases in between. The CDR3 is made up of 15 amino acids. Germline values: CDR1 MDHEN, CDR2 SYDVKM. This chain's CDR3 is CASSLRTDSSYEQYF. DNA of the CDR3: TGTGCCAGCAGCTTAAGGACAGACAGCTCCTACGAGCAGTACTTC.

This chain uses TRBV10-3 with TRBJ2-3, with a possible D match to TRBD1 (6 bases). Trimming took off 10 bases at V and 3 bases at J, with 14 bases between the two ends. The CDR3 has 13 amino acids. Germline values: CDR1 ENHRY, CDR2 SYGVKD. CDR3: CATTGLGTDTQYF. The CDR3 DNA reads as TGTGCCACCACAGGGTTGGGTACAGATACGCAGTATTTT.

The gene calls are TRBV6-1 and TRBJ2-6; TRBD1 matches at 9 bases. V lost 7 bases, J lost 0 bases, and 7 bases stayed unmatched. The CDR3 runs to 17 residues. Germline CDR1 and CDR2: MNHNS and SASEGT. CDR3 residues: CASTPGQGHSGANVLTF. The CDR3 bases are TGTGCCAGCACGCCTGGACAGGGGCACTCTGGGGCCAACGTCCTGACTTTC.

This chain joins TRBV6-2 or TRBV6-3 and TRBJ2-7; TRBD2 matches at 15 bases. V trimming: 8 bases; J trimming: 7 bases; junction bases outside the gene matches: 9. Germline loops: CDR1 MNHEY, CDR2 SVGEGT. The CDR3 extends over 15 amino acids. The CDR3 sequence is CASARTSGGASEQYF. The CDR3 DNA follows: TGTGCCAGCGCACGGACTAGCGGGGGGGCGTCTGAGCAGTACTTC.

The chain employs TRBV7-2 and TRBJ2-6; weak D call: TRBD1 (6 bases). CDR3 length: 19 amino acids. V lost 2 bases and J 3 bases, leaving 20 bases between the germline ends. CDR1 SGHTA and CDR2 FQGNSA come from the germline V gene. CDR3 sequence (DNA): TGTGCCAGCAGCTTACCTACAGGGACCCGGATGCTTGGGGCCAACGTCCTGACTTTC. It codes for CASSLPTGTRMLGANVLTF.

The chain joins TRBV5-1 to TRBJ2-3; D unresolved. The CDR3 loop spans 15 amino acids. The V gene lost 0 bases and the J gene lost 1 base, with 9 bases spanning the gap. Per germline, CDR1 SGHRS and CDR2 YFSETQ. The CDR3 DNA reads TGCGCCAGCAGCTTGGGAGGACCCCGCACAGATACGCAGTATTTT. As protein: CASSLGGPRTDTQYF. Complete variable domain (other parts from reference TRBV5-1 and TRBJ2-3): KAGVTQTPRYLIKTRGQQVTLSCSPISGHRSVSWYQQTPGQGLQFLFEYFSETQRNKGNFPGRFSGRQFSNSRSEMNVSTLELGDSALYLCASSLGGPRTDTQYFGPGTRLTVL.

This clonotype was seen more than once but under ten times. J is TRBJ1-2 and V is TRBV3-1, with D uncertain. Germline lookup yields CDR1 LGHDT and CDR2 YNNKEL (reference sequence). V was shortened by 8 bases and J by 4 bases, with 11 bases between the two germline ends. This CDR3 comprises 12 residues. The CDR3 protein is CASSTRAYGYTF. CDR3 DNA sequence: TGTGCCAGCTCTACACGCGCCTATGGCTACACCTTC.

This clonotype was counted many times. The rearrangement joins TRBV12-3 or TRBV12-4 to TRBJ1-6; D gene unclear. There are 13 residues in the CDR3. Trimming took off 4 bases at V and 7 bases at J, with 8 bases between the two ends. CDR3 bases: TGTGCCAGCAGTTCATACCTCAATTCACCCCTCCACTTT. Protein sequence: CASSSYLNSPLHF.